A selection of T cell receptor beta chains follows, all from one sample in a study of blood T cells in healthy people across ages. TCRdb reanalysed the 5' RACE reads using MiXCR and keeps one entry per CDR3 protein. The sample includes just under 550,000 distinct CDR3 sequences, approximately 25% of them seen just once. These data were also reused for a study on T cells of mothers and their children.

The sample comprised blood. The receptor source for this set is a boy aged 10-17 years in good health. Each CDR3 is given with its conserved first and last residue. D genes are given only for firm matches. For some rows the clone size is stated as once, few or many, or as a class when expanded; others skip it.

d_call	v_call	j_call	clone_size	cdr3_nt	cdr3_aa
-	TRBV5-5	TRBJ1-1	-	TGTGCCAGCAGAAGGGGTCGGGGGAACACTGAAGCTTTCTTT	CASRRGRGNTEAFF
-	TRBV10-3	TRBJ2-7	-	TGTGCCATCGGGCAGGTTAACGAGCAGTACTTC	CAIGQVNEQYF
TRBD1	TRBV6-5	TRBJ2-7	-	TGTGCCAGTTTCGGGACAGGGGTTCACGAGCAGTACTTC	CASFGTGVHEQYF
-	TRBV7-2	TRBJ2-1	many	TGTGCCAGCAGCTTAGTGGGGGGTCTAGGGCAGTTCTTC	CASSLVGGLGQFF
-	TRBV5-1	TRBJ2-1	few	TGCGCCAGCAGCCCACCTACAGGGAAGCAGTTCTTC	CASSPPTGKQFF
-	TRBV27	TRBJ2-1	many	TGTGCCAGCAGCCGCTACAATGAGCAGTTCTTC	CASSRYNEQFF
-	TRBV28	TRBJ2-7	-	TGTGCCAGCAAGGAAAAGGACGCCTACGAGCAGTACTTC	CASKEKDAYEQYF
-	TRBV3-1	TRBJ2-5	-	TGTGCCAGCAGCCACTCCTCTCGGGTCGTAGAGACCCAGTACTTC	CASSHSSRVVETQYF
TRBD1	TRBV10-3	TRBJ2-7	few	TGTGCCAATGGACAGGGGCCAGCCTACGAGCAGTACTTC	CANGQGPAYEQYF
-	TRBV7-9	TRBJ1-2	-	TGTGCCAGCAGCTTAGGCGGCAGGGGACCGTATGGCTACACCTTC	CASSLGGRGPYGYTF
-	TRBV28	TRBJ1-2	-	TGTGCCAGCAGTTTAAGATCGGGACACCTATACTCTAACTATGGCTACACCTTC	CASSLRSGHLYSNYGYTF
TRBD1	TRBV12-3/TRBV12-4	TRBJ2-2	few	TGTGCCAGCTGGACAGGGCCGGCCGGGGAGCTGTTTTTT	CASWTGPAGELFF
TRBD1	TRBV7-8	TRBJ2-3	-	TGTGCCAGCAGTTTAGGGACAGCGGGCACAGATACGCAGTATTTT	CASSLGTAGTDTQYF
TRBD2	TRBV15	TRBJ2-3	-	TGTGCCACCAGCAGAGGCCTAGCGGGGACCTTCATCGATACGCAGTATTTT	CATSRGLAGTFIDTQYF
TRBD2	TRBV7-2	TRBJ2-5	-	TGTGCCAGCAGCTCACGGGGACTAGCCAGAGAGACCCAGTACTTC	CASSSRGLARETQYF
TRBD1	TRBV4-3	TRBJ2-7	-	TGCGCCAGCAGCCCATGGACAGGGATGGGCTACGAGCAGTACTTC	CASSPWTGMGYEQYF
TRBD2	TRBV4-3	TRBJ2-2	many	TGCGCCAGCAGCCAAGGGGTCACTAGCGTAGGCACCGGGGAGCTGTTTTTT	CASSQGVTSVGTGELFF
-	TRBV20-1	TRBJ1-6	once	TGCAGTGCTAATACGGTTCAGGGACTGGATTCACCCCTCCACTTT	CSANTVQGLDSPLHF
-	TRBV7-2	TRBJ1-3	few	TGTGCCAGCAGCTTACTTATCGACTCTGGAAACACCATATATTTT	CASSLLIDSGNTIYF
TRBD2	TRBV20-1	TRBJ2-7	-	TGCAGTGCTAGAGATCATGAGACTAGCGTCTCCTACGAGCAGTACTTC	CSARDHETSVSYEQYF
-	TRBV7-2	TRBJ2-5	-	TGTGCCAGCAGCTTGTCGCATTCGGAGACCCAGTACTTC	CASSLSHSETQYF
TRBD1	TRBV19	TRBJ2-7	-	TGTGCCAGTAGTAATCTACCGGGACAGGGTAGCGACGAGCAGTACTTC	CASSNLPGQGSDEQYF
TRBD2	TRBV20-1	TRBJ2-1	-	TGCAGTGCTAGACTAGCGGGGCTCAATGAGCAGTTCTTC	CSARLAGLNEQFF
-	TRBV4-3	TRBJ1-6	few	TGCGCCAGCAGCCAAGGACGCTCCTATAATTCACCCCTCCACTTT	CASSQGRSYNSPLHF
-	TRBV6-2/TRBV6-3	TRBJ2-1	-	TGTGCCAGCAGTTACTCTCAGGGGTACAATGAGCAGTTCTTC	CASSYSQGYNEQFF
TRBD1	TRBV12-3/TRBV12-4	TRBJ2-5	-	TGTGCCAGCAGTTTCGGCATATGGGACAGGGCATTTGACCAAGAGACCCAGTACTTC	CASSFGIWDRAFDQETQYF
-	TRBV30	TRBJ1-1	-	TGTGCCTGGAGTCCCGGAGCCGGGAACACTGAAGCTTTCTTT	CAWSPGAGNTEAFF
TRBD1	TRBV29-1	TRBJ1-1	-	TGCAGCGTATGGACAGGGGGGAACACTGAAGCTTTCTTT	CSVWTGGNTEAFF
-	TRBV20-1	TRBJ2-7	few	TGCAGTGCTAGGCAGTTCTACGAGCAGTACTTC	CSARQFYEQYF
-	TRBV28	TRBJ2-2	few	TGTGCCAGCAGTCCCTGGGACGGAAGAACCGAACGGACCGGGGAGCTGTTTTTT	CASSPWDGRTERTGELFF
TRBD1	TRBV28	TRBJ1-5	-	TGTGCCAGCCGACCGGGACAGGGCAGCCATCAGCCCCAGCATTTT	CASRPGQGSHQPQHF